A selection of T cell receptor beta chains follows, all from one sample in a study of cytomegalovirus exposure and HLA in healthy donors. Sequencing used immunoSEQ multiplex PCR; TCRdb keeps in-frame clones, though not all of them. Its clone listing holds about 52,000 clones. Sequencing input: PBMCs. The source of these receptors is a woman aged 55-70 years in good health and CMV-seropositive. Both conserved end residues are part of each CDR3. D genes are given only for firm matches.

V gene	D gene	J gene	CDR3 DNA	CDR3 protein
TRBV9	TRBD1	TRBJ1-4	TGTGCCAGCAGCGTAGGCGGGAGGACAGGGGGCAGAGGAGAAAAACTGTTTTTT	CASSVGGRTGGRGEKLFF
TRBV18	TRBD1	TRBJ1-1	TGTGCCAGCTCACCCGGACAGGTCATCTCCTTGAACACTGAAGCTTTCTTT	CASSPGQVISLNTEAFF
TRBV5-1	TRBD1	TRBJ2-1	TGCGCCAGCAGCTTGGCCCTAGACAGGGGGCGCGATGAGCAGTTCTTC	CASSLALDRGRDEQFF
TRBV6-1	.	TRBJ2-7	TGTGCCAGCGGAAGGGGAACCTCCTACGAGCAGTACTTC	CASGRGTSYEQYF
TRBV15	.	TRBJ2-5	TGTGCCACCAGCAGGGCCCTCCAAGAGACCCAGTACTTC	CATSRALQETQYF
TRBV6-5	.	TRBJ2-5	TGTGCCAGCAGTTACCGGACTGCCGCCTCCCCTAAGACCCAGTACTTC	CASSYRTAASPKTQYF
TRBV27	.	TRBJ2-3	TGTGCCAGCAGTGCGTACAGGGTGAGTGTCGGCACAGATACGCAGTATTTT	CASSAYRVSVGTDTQYF
TRBV5-1	.	TRBJ1-1	TGCGCCAGCAGCTTGGTGGTAGAGGGTTCTGAAGCTTTCTTT	CASSLVVEGSEAFF
TRBV5-4	TRBD2	TRBJ2-5	TGTGCCAGCAGCTTGTGGGAGGGTACCCAGTACTTC	CASSLWEGTQYF
TRBV5-1	.	TRBJ1-4	TGCGCCAGCAGCTTAGGGAAGGGGAATGAAAAACTGTTTTTT	CASSLGKGNEKLFF
TRBV28	.	TRBJ2-5	TGTGCCAGCAGTTTCAATCGGGAGACCCAGTACTTC	CASSFNRETQYF
TRBV10-3	.	TRBJ1-4	TGTGCCATCAGTGAGTCGCGGCAGGGGAGTTCTGAAAAACTGTTTTTT	CAISESRQGSSEKLFF
TRBV25-1	TRBD1	TRBJ1-5	TGTGCCAGCAGTGCGGGACAGGGGGGAAGGCAGCCCCAGCATTTT	CASSAGQGGRQPQHF
TRBV9	TRBD1	TRBJ2-2	TGTGCCAGCAGTCCTAGGACAGGAAACACCGGGGAGCTGTTTTTT	CASSPRTGNTGELFF
TRBV5-6	.	TRBJ2-5	TGTGCCAGCAGCTCGACACAAATAGTTGTAGAGACCCAGTACTTC	CASSSTQIVVETQYF
TRBV6-1	.	TRBJ1-5	TGTGCCAGCAGGCGGACGGGGGAGGTACAGCCCCAGCATTTT	CASRRTGEVQPQHF
TRBV7-8	TRBD1	TRBJ1-3	TGTGCCAGCAGCCCTGGGACAGGCTCTGGAAACACCATATATTTT	CASSPGTGSGNTIYF
TRBV5-1	.	TRBJ1-1	TGCGCCAGCAGCTTGGGACAGTACACTGAAGCTTTCTTT	CASSLGQYTEAFF
TRBV5-1	.	TRBJ2-2	TGCGCCAGCAGCTTGGGAGGGCCCCCGGGGACCGGGGAGCTGTTTTTT	CASSLGGPPGTGELFF
TRBV15	.	TRBJ2-3	TGTGCCACCAGCAGAGATGGTGGAGAATACACAGATACGCAGTATTTT	CATSRDGGEYTDTQYF
TRBV4-1	.	TRBJ2-1	TGCGCCAGCAGCCAAGATCCGGGGGTAGTTCTCAATGAGCAGTTCTTC	CASSQDPGVVLNEQFF
TRBV19	TRBD2	TRBJ2-1	TGTGCCAGTAGTACTGAAACTAGCGGGGGCCTCAATGAGCAGTTCTTC	CASSTETSGGLNEQFF
TRBV6-4	.	TRBJ2-3	TGTGCCAGCAGCTCCGTCGGCACAGATACGCAGTATTTT	CASSSVGTDTQYF
TRBV5-1	TRBD1	TRBJ2-2	TGCGCCAGCAGCTTCTTCCCCGACTCGGTAGGACAGGGCCACACCGGGGAGCTGTTTTTT	CASSFFPDSVGQGHTGELFF
TRBV7-7	TRBD2	TRBJ2-1	TGTGCTAGCAGCCCGGGGGGATTCAATGAGCAGTTCTTC	CASSPGGFNEQFF
TRBV6-4	.	TRBJ1-4	TGTGCCAGCAGGATTGGGCCGGGGGAATGGGGTAATGGGAAACTGTTTTTT	CASRIGPGEWGNGKLFF
TRBV11-2	.	TRBJ2-7	TGTGCCAGCACGCCCGACAACTCCTACGAGCAGTACTTC	CASTPDNSYEQYF
TRBV28	.	TRBJ1-6	TGTGCCAGCAGTTTAGGGCAGGGCTTGGCCTATAATTCACCCCTCCACTTT	CASSLGQGLAYNSPLHF
TRBV7-2	TRBD2	TRBJ2-7	TGTGCCAGCAGACGTAGAGCGGGACCCCTCGCCTACGAGCAGTACTTC	CASRRRAGPLAYEQYF
TRBV4-3	TRBD2	TRBJ2-3	TGCGCCAGCAGCCAAGAGCTTACTAGCGGGGGGACAGATACGCAGTATTTT	CASSQELTSGGTDTQYF
TRBV9	.	TRBJ1-1	TGTGCCAGCAGCCCGGGGGGGGACACTGAAGCTTTCTTT	CASSPGGDTEAFF
TRBV5-4	.	TRBJ1-2	TGTGCCAGCAGCTTAGGACAGAGTAAAGCTAACTATGGCTACACCTTC	CASSLGQSKANYGYTF